The present TCR beta chain was sequenced within a study of cytomegalovirus exposure and HLA in healthy donors. Study summary: From HLA-typed donors, an early data release held approximately 85 million unique TCRs.

This clone was counted only a few times. PCR was performed using 60 Vbeta and 13 Jbeta primers. Libraries were prepared by immunoSEQ multiplex PCR; TCRdb keeps only in-frame clonotypes and omits some of them. The sample includes 100,000 to 150,000 clones, approximately 17% seen only once; the top ten take roughly 2.7%. Trimming stripped 1 base from V and 0 bases from J, with 7 bases between. This CDR3 spans 15 amino acids. CDR1 SGHVS and CDR2 FNYEAQ come from the germline V gene. The sequence was obtained from a female donor in good health and CMV-seropositive. The V call is TRBV7-6, the J call TRBJ1-3; D gene ambiguous. Sequencing used PBMCs. CDR3 DNA: TGTGCCAGCAGCTTAGGCGGCCTCTCTGGAAACACCATATATTTT. Its translation is CASSLGGLSGNTIYF. Variable domain in full (rest from reference TRBV7-6 and TRBJ1-3): GAGVSQSPRYKVTKRGQDVALRCDPISGHVSLYWYRQALGQGPEFLTYFNYEAQQDKSGLPNDRFSAERPEGSISTLTIQRTEQRDSAMYRCASSLGGLSGNTIYFGEGSWLTVV.